The sequence of this T cell receptor beta chain was determined in a study of blood T cell repertoires in COVID-19. Study at large: The study drew acute and convalescent COVID-19 samples from the United States, Italy and Spain. Nucleic acid was either cDNA or gDNA, and it came from T cells, B-cell-depleted T cells, or PBMCs.

The CDR3 is 15 amino acids. V dropped 8 bases and J dropped 3; count of bases not matched to a gene: 12. The germline V gene encodes CDR1 MNHEY and CDR2 SVGAGI. This clone appeared a few times. In the authors' methods: Reference gene primer amplification in the assay estimated nucleated cell counts. Repertoires were generated with immunoSEQ multiplex PCR, while TCRdb's copy carries only in-frame clones and drops some. V and J calls and clone size are those listed in that table; D and trimming were worked out from the DNA. In the table there are hundreds of thousands of clones, over 80% of which are singletons.

This clonotype was obtained from a woman aged 25 to 45 with COVID-19, enrolled during active disease. The rearrangement uses TRBV6-5 and TRBJ2-7, with 8 bases fitting TRBD1. Sequenced: peripheral blood. The CDR3, as DNA: TGTGCCAGCCAAATGGAGACAGGGGATCACTACGAGCAGTACTTC. As protein: CASQMETGDHYEQYF.